What follows are 17 T cell receptor beta chains derived from one specimen sequenced in a study of T cells in Graves' hyperthyroidism and ophthalmopathy. The CDR3 regions of TCR beta were amplified from RNA transcripts. A set of HTBI primers served as the primers for a first-round RT-PCR of the TCR CDR3. From the multiplex PCR reads, TCRdb called clonotypes with MiXCR, one entry per CDR3 protein. This table has a few hundred thousand distinct CDR3 sequences, 12% to 15% appearing once. The sequenced sample consisted of blood. The receptors derive from a woman between 40 and 50 years old with Graves' ophthalmopathy.

The V call is TRBV10-3, the J call TRBJ1-6, with 10 bases lining up with TRBD1. In germline, CDR1 is ENHRY, CDR2 SYGVKD. J was trimmed by 6 bases and V by 6 bases; bases with no gene match: 8. The CDR3 has 16 residues. CDR3 residues: CAIRDRDRGINSPLHF. The CDR3 DNA reads TGTGCCATCAGGGACCGGGACAGGGGCATTAATTCACCCCTCCACTTT.

This clonotype showed up many times. The chain couples TRBV7-2 to TRBJ2-1; D might be TRBD1 (5 bases). CDR3 length equals 17 residues. Germline CDR1 is SGHTA and CDR2 is FQGNSA. V was shortened by 1 base and J by 0 bases, with 13 bases between the two germline ends. In nucleotides, the CDR3 is TGTGCCAGCAGCTTAGGGCGCAGGGTAGCCTCCTACAATGAGCAGTTCTTC. It yields the protein CASSLGRRVASYNEQFF.

The sample holds many counts of this clonotype. The rearrangement uses TRBV5-1 and TRBJ2-7; 8 nucleotides line up with TRBD1. The junction had 8 bases not matched to a gene; V was cut back by 3 bases and J by 6 bases. The CDR3 spans 14 residues. The V gene's germline CDR1 is SGHRS and CDR2 YFSETQ. Here the CDR3 DNA reads TGCGCCAGCAGCTGGGGGGACAGGACGGGCGAGCAGTACTTC. This translates into CASSWGDRTGEQYF.

This clonotype was counted only a few times. The rearrangement joins TRBV6-2 or TRBV6-3 to TRBJ2-5, with D possibly TRBD1 on 6 matching bases. The germline V gene has CDR1 MNHEY and CDR2 SVGEGT. Trimming took off 5 bases at V and 9 bases at J, with 16 bases between the two ends. The CDR3 contains 13 residues. The CDR3, as DNA: TGTGCCAGCAGTCCGGACAGCCGAGGGCCCCAGTACTTC. It codes for CASSPDSRGPQYF.

This clonotype was observed many times. The genes are TRBV6-1 and TRBJ2-3; possible D gene TRBD1, 6 bases. V shed 5 bases and J shed 4 bases, with 10 bases lying between them. CDR3 length equals 13 residues. Germline V gene sequence: CDR1 MNHNS, CDR2 SASEGT. As DNA, the CDR3 is TGTGCCAGCAGTCAGAACAGGGCAGATACGCAGTATTTT. The encoded protein is CASSQNRADTQYF.

This clonotype was observed a handful of times. The chain combines TRBV2 with TRBJ2-6; D is possibly TRBD1 (5 bases). The CDR3 contains 17 residues. Trimming removed 7 bases at V and 0 bases at J, with 16 bases between. Germline values: CDR1 SNHLY, CDR2 FYNNEI. The CDR3 DNA is TGTGCCAGCAACCCGCACCCTCAGGGCTCTGGGGCCAACGTCCTGACTTTC. This sequence encodes CASNPHPQGSGANVLTF.

This clonotype showed up many times. This chain's CDR3 is CASSSGLAGAGATQYF. CDR3 nucleotides: TGTGCCAGCAGCTCCGGACTAGCGGGGGCCGGCGCTACGCAGTATTTT. V usage is TRBV7-2 and J usage is TRBJ2-3; 13 positions agree with TRBD2. Trimming cost V 4 bases and J 8 bases; bases outside gene matches: 9. This CDR3 region has 16 residues. Germline V lookup: CDR1 SGHTA, CDR2 FQGNSA.

The genes are TRBV19 and TRBJ1-2; tentative D call: TRBD1 (5 bases). The CDR3 sequence is 13 residues long. The germline V gene encodes CDR1 LNHDA and CDR2 SQIVND (reference sequence). Trimming removed 5 bases from V and 7 bases from J, with 14 bases in between. The CDR3 protein is CASSLGAIGGYTF. The CDR3 DNA reads TGTGCCAGTAGTCTTGGGGCTATCGGTGGCTACACCTTC.

The table lists this clonotype with many counts. The chain couples TRBV12-3 or TRBV12-4 to TRBJ2-2; D is ambiguous. The CDR3 spans 15 residues. Deletions cut 3 bases from V and 0 bases from J, with 8 bases between. The CDR3 region is CASSFAPTNTGELFF. For the CDR3, the DNA is TGTGCCAGCAGTTTTGCCCCGACGAACACCGGGGAGCTGTTTTTT.

This clonotype was picked up many times. CDR3 DNA sequence: TGTGCCAGCAGCTATAGCGGGATTGTTTACGAGCAGTACTTC. The encoded protein is CASSYSGIVYEQYF. The chain carries TRBV7-2 and TRBJ2-7; 8 nucleotides align to TRBD2. The CDR3 covers 14 residues. Germline V lookup: CDR1 SGHTA, CDR2 FQGNSA. V lost 4 bases and J lost 4; bases outside the gene matches: 6.

This clonotype was found a few times. This sequence joins TRBV11-3 and TRBJ2-6; D is unclear. The CDR3 has 17 residues. Deletions cut 1 base from V and 0 bases from J, with 10 bases between. Germline V gives CDR1 SGHNT, CDR2 YENEEA. The CDR3 reads CASSLGTQYSGANVLTF. In nucleotides, the CDR3 is TGTGCCAGCAGCTTAGGAACCCAGTACTCTGGGGCCAACGTCCTGACTTTC. The full variable domain, in which reference TRBV11-3 and TRBJ2-6 provide the parts outside the CDR3, is EAGVVQSPRYKIIEKKQPVAFWCNPISGHNTLYWYLQNLGQGPELLIRYENEEAVDDSQLPKDRFSAERLKGVDSTLKIQPAELGDSAVYLCASSLGTQYSGANVLTFGAGSRLTVL.

At least ten counts were recorded for this clonotype. V and J are TRBV6-2 or TRBV6-3 and TRBJ2-7, with no clear D. CDR3 length: 14 amino acids. Trimming stripped 0 bases from V and 6 bases from J, with 12 bases between. CDR1 MNHEY and CDR2 SVGEGT come from the germline V gene. CDR3: CASSYSDRLSEQYF. The CDR3 DNA reads as TGTGCCAGCAGTTACTCGGACCGGTTAAGCGAGCAGTACTTC.

The chain joins TRBV19 to TRBJ1-1; 8 bases are shared with TRBD1. Germline CDR1 reads LNHDA; CDR2 reads SQIVND (reference sequence). This CDR3 spans 14 amino acids. V dropped 8 bases and J dropped 0; count of bases not matched to a gene: 5. DNA of the CDR3: TGTGCCAGTGGACAGGGACGGATGAACACTGAAGCTTTCTTT. Translation: CASGQGRMNTEAFF.

About this clonotype itself: A clone one base away is much larger, so this may be a read error. The rearrangement links TRBV28 to TRBJ2-7; TRBD1 might be the D (6 bases). This CDR3 is built from 14 residues. Germline V CDR1 and CDR2: MDHEN, SYDVKM. This CDR3 is CARSDTGSSYEQYF. The CDR3 DNA reads as TGTGCCCGCAGTGATACAGGGAGCTCCTACGAGCAGTACTTC.

As for this clonotype: This may stem from a read error, because a much larger clone lies one nucleotide away. The rearrangement links TRBV5-1 to TRBJ1-1, with D tentatively TRBD1 (5 bases). The CDR3 is 13 residues long. CDR1 SGHRS and CDR2 YFSETQ come from the germline V gene. The CDR3 nucleotides are TGCGCCAGCAGCTTCAGGGTAAGCACTGGAGCTTTCTTT. Translated, it gives CASSFRVSTGAFF.

This clonotype was seen more than once but under ten times. The genes are TRBV5-5 and TRBJ2-7; D is undetermined. The CDR3 is made up of 18 amino acids. The V end lost 2 bases, the J end lost 0 bases, and 21 bases lay between the germline ends. Germline CDR1 reads SGHKS; CDR2 reads YYEKEE (reference sequence). CDR3 nucleotide sequence: TGTGCCAGCAGCTTAGGCGGCGCGGACGGCCGGAGCTCCTACGAGCAGTACTTC. Encoded protein: CASSLGGADGRSSYEQYF.

This clonotype was recorded many times. The chain couples TRBV24-1 to TRBJ2-1; 7 bases are a match to TRBD1. Germline trimming cut 5 bases from V and 6 bases from J; bases unmatched to any gene: 9. CDR3 size: 15 residues. Germline V lookup: CDR1 KGHDR, CDR2 SFDVKD. In nucleotides, the CDR3 is TGTGCCACCAGTGGTTCGTGGCAGGGGGTCAATGAGCAGTTCTTC. Its translation: CATSGSWQGVNEQFF.